This TCR beta chain was observed in a study of blood T cell repertoires in COVID-19. Study-level information: The study drew acute and convalescent COVID-19 samples from the United States, Italy and Spain. PBMCs, B-cell-depleted T cells, or T cells provided the cDNA or gDNA that made up the material.

This clone is a singleton in its sample. In the authors' workflow: Reference gene primer amplification gave nucleated cell count estimates. The repertoire was sequenced with immunoSEQ multiplex PCR; TCRdb's copy has only in-frame clones and lacks some. V, J and clone size were drawn from that table, and D and trimming were deduced from the DNA. The table shows some 300,000 clones, with around 87% occurring only once. The CDR3 is 13 residues long. Germline CDR1 reads KGHDR; CDR2 reads SFDVKD. V gave up 8 bases and J gave up 3 bases, with 9 bases separating them. The clonotype originates from a woman aged 40-49 years with COVID-19, enrolled during active disease. The source material was peripheral blood. The chain is built from TRBV24-1 and TRBJ2-2; no reliable D call. CDR3 nucleotide sequence: TGTGCCACCACTCACAGTTACACCGGGGAGCTGTTTTTT. It translates to CATTHSYTGELFF.